These T cell receptor beta chains were read from a single sample in a study of T cells after yellow fever vaccination. TCRdb re-analysed the 5' RACE reads in MiXCR, keeping a single row per CDR3 protein. The sample shows about 110,000 distinct CDR3 sequences, 7.5% to 9.5% of them seen only once. Sequences were derived from CD8+ T cells sorted from PBMCs, sampled 45 days after the yellow fever booster vaccination. These receptors were obtained from a man aged 30-40 years who received the YFV17D yellow fever vaccine. Both conserved end residues are part of each CDR3. The order of the fields is J gene, V gene, D gene, clone size, CDR3 protein, CDR3 DNA. A D gene is named only where the DNA matches it firmly. Clone size, where shown, is once, few, many, or a class for clones that have expanded.

TRBJ2-3,TRBV4-1,-,many,CASSHPEDGTTTDTQYF,TGCGCCAGCAGCCACCCGGAAGACGGTACCACCACAGATACGCAGTATTTT
TRBJ2-7,TRBV7-2,-,many,CASSYLGPADSYEQYF,TGTGCCAGCAGCTACCTGGGGCCAGCGGACTCCTACGAGCAGTACTTC
TRBJ2-1,TRBV27,-,many,CASSFREPELYNEQFF,TGTGCCAGCAGTTTTCGTGAGCCGGAGCTATACAATGAGCAGTTCTTC
TRBJ2-5,TRBV2,-,many,CASSSPGRETQYF,TGTGCCAGCAGTAGTCCCGGTAGAGAGACCCAGTACTTC
TRBJ2-7,TRBV23-1,-,-,CASSQSIGRPGNEQYF,TGCGCCAGCAGTCAATCGATAGGACGGCCGGGGAACGAGCAGTACTTC
TRBJ1-1,TRBV27,TRBD1,many,CASSLSGTANTEAFF,TGTGCCAGCAGTCTCTCCGGGACAGCGAACACTGAAGCTTTCTTT
TRBJ2-1,TRBV7-3,-,many,CASSYLNEQFF,TGTGCCAGCAGCTACCTAAATGAGCAGTTCTTC
TRBJ2-7,TRBV20-1,TRBD1,many,CSARTRDRGYEQYF,TGCAGTGCTAGAACCCGGGACAGGGGTTACGAGCAGTACTTC
TRBJ2-5,TRBV20-1,-,many,CSERAEETQYF,TGCAGTGAAAGGGCCGAAGAGACCCAGTACTTC
TRBJ1-5,TRBV20-1,-,many,CSASVPVLQQPQHF,TGCAGTGCTTCGGTTCCAGTTTTGCAACAGCCCCAGCATTTT
TRBJ2-5,TRBV20-1,-,many,CSARDGTEETQYF,TGCAGTGCTAGAGATGGAACCGAAGAGACCCAGTACTTC
TRBJ2-7,TRBV7-2,-,few,CASSFSLYEQYF,TGTGCCAGCAGCTTCTCCCTTTACGAGCAGTACTTC
TRBJ1-4,TRBV4-3,TRBD1,many,CASSQTGTGIEKLFF,TGCGCCAGCAGCCAAACCGGGACAGGGATAGAAAAACTGTTTTTT
TRBJ2-1,TRBV12-3/TRBV12-4,-,few,CASRGWGNEQFF,TGTGCCAGCAGGGGTTGGGGCAATGAGCAGTTCTTC
TRBJ2-1,TRBV11-3,TRBD2,-,CASRLAANNEQFF,TGTGCCAGCAGACTAGCGGCCAACAATGAGCAGTTCTTC
TRBJ2-1,TRBV20-1,TRBD2,many,CSARSSGGWGESYNEQFF,TGCAGTGCTAGATCTAGCGGAGGATGGGGTGAATCCTACAATGAGCAGTTCTTC
TRBJ1-2,TRBV6-4,TRBD1,many,CASSAEGQGGYGYTF,TGTGCCAGCAGTGCCGAGGGACAGGGAGGTTATGGCTACACCTTC
TRBJ2-7,TRBV6-5,-,many,CASSYVAFSDDGNF,TGTGCCAGCAGTTACGTTGCCTTTAGCGACGACGGAAACTTC
TRBJ2-3,TRBV12-3/TRBV12-4,TRBD2,many,CASSLRLAGDTQYF,TGTGCCAGCAGTTTAAGACTAGCGGGAGATACGCAGTATTTT
TRBJ2-7,TRBV6-6,-,many,CASSSNPNYEQYF,TGTGCCAGCAGTTCGAACCCTAACTACGAGCAGTACTTC
TRBJ2-2,TRBV5-1,-,many,CASSLSGSTGELFF,TGCGCCAGCAGCTTAAGTGGCAGCACCGGGGAGCTGTTTTTT
TRBJ2-3,TRBV3-1,-,many,CASSQDWSGVADTQYF,TGTGCCAGCAGCCAAGATTGGTCGGGCGTTGCAGATACGCAGTATTTT
TRBJ2-1,TRBV12-5,-,many,CASGLYNSPGVEQFF,TGTGCTAGTGGTTTGTATAATTCGCCTGGGGTTGAGCAGTTCTTC
TRBJ2-1,TRBV15,-,many,CATSSPVGGNNEQFF,TGTGCCACCAGCAGCCCAGTTGGGGGGAACAATGAGCAGTTCTTC
TRBJ1-5,TRBV4-3,-,many,CASSQESGNQPQHF,TGCGCCAGCAGCCAAGAAAGTGGCAATCAGCCCCAGCATTTT
TRBJ2-7,TRBV6-2/TRBV6-3,TRBD1,many,CASSTNLQGTNSYEQYF,TGTGCCAGCAGTACGAACCTACAGGGGACGAACTCCTACGAGCAGTACTTC
TRBJ2-7,TRBV9,-,many,CASSEGGDSREQYF,TGTGCCAGCAGCGAGGGGGGAGACAGCCGCGAGCAGTACTTC
TRBJ2-7,TRBV7-2,TRBD2,many,CASSFLGRDSYEQYF,TGTGCCAGCAGCTTCCTCGGGAGGGACTCCTACGAGCAGTACTTC
TRBJ2-7,TRBV5-1,-,many,CASSLGWNYEQYF,TGCGCCAGCAGCTTGGGCTGGAACTACGAGCAGTACTTC
TRBJ2-7,TRBV23-1,-,few,CASSQIGSRYEQYF,TGCGCCAGCAGTCAAATCGGGAGCCGCTACGAGCAGTACTTC
TRBJ2-7,TRBV10-3,-,-,CAIRPGTLYEQYF,TGTGCCATCAGGCCCGGGACTCTTTACGAGCAGTACTTC